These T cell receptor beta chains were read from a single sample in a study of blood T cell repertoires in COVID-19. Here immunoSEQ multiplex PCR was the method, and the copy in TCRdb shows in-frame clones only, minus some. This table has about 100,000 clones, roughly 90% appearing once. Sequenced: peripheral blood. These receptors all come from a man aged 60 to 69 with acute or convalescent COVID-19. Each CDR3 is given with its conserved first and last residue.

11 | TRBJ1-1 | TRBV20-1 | CSASLPTEAFF
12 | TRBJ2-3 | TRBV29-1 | CSQGREWDTQYF
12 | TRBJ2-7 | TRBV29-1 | CSVGSRVYEQYF
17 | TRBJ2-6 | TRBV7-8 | CASRPDRRNSGANVLTF
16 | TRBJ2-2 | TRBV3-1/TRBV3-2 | CASSHPLGAGSGELFF
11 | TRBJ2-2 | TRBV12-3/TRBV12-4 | CANSYTGELFF
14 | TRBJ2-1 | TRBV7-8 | CASSLGQGDNEQFF
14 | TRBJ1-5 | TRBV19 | CASSGQASGQPQHF
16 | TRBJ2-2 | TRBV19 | CASSIKAGLYTGELFF
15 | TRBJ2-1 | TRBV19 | CASSIQARLYNEQFF
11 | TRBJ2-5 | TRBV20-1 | CSAIFLETQYF
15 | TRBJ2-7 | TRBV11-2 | CASSLEVAPSYEQYF
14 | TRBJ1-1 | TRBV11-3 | CASSTPTGTTEAFF
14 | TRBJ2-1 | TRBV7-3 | CASSLIGGDNEQFF
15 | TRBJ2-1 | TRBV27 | CASSSGGGGGNEQFF
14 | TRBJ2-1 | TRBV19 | CASSITWTTGEQFF
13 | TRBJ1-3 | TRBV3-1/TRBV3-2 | CASSPGEGNTIYF
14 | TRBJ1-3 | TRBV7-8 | CASSLGQAGNTIYF
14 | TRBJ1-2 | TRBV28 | CASSVDRGLKGYTF
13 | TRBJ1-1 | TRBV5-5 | CASSLISWTEAFF
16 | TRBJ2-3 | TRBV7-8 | CASSLAGGGGTDTQYF
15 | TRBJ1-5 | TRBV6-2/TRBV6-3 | CASSRGQGTGAPQHF
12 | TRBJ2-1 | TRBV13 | CASSFVSDKQFF
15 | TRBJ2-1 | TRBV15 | CATSRDTGSLEEQFF
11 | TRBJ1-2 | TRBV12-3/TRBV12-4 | CASSLNYGYTF
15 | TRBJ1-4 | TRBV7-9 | CASSLGRGVEEKLFF
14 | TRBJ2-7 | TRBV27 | CASSLSRQPGEQYF
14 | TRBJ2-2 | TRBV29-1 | CSVEVGTVGGELFF
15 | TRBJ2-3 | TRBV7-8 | CASTQSSGRADTQYF
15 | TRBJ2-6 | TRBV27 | CASRGEPSGANVLTF
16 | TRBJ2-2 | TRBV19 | CASSIHSRGSAGELFF
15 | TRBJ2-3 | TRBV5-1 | CASSLRTSGTDTQYF
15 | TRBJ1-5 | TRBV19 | CASTRRSGGDQPQHF
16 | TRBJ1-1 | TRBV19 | CASSAGQGGMNTEAFF
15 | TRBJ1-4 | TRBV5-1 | CASRGPGDPGEKLFF
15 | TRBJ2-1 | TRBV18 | CASSQGQGPYNEQFF
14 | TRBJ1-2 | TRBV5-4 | CASSLEGARSGYTF
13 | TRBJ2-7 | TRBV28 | CASSRSGSNEQYF
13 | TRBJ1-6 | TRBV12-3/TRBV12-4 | CASSQGMNSPLHF
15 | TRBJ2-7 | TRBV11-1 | CASSPLQRESYEQYF
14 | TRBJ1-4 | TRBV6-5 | CASSRTGGREKLFF
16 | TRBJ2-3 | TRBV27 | CASSLRGGPGTDTQYF
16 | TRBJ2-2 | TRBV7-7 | CASSLDGTSGTGELFF
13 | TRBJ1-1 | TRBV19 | CASSGLRNTEAFF
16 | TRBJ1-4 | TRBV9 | CASSVGAGATNEKLFF
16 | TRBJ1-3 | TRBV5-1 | CASSSDMSHSGNTIYF
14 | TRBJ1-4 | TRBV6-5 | CASRLDRGDEKLFF
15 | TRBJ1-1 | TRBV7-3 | CASSLRGGDIGEAFF
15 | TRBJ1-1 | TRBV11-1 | CASSLAPGGNTEAFF
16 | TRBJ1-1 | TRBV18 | CASSPRTGGLNTEAFF
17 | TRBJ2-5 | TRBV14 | CASSQGLTSGAKETQYF
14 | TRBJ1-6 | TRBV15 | CATSRGAGRSPLHF
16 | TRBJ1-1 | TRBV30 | CAWSRPGTGPRTEAFF